What follows is one TCR beta chain and its context. The antigen remains undetermined. This sample was included in a study of T cell responses to AZD1222 COVID-19 vaccine. Whole-study results and caveats: Along spike, vaccine-associated CD4 TCRs were found throughout, with dominance at 160-218 and 743-854. In a largely white British group with more females than males, clonal diversity was possibly underestimated. Only a handful of AZD1222 recipients tested seropositive at baseline. Epitopes outside B.1.351 and B.1.1.7 mutated regions reportedly drew nearly half of spike TCRs.

Here immunoSEQ multiplex PCR was the method, and the copy in TCRdb shows in-frame clones only, minus some. The sample consists of some 150,000 clones, 80% to 90% of them appearing once. The material sequenced was peripheral blood, taken on day 0 of AZD1222 vaccination. The source is an adult in good health.

CDR3 nucleotides: TGTGCCAGCAGCTTAATAGGTAGCAATCAGCCCCAGCATTTT. This sequence encodes CASSLIGSNQPQHF. The rearrangement links TRBV7-9 to TRBJ1-5, with no clear D. Trimming left V 2 bases short and J 0 bases short, with 5 bases between. The CDR3 is 14 amino acids. The V gene's germline CDR1 is SEHNR and CDR2 FQNEAQ (reference sequence).